Listed below are T cell receptor beta chains from one sample, sequenced in a study of regulatory T cells in long-lasting Graves disease. MiXCR, applied by TCRdb to the multiplex PCR reads, yields one record per CDR3 protein. The repertoire holds about 430,000 distinct CDR3 sequences, with 15% as singletons. This sample was shared with a second study, whose subject was T cells in Graves' hyperthyroidism and ophthalmopathy.

The sample in question was peripheral blood mononuclear cells (PBMCs), obtained at new diagnosis, from a patient treated with antithyroid drugs. These receptors all stem from a woman in her 40s with Graves disease. Each CDR3 is given with its conserved first and last residue. Each record gives: J gene, clone size, V gene, D gene, CDR3 protein, CDR3 DNA. A D gene is named only where the DNA matches it firmly. Only part of the rows carry a size: once, few, many, or a class if the clone is expanded.

TRBJ2-3 | many | TRBV19 | TRBD2 | CASSSGLAADTQYF | TGTGCCAGTAGTTCGGGACTAGCGGCAGATACGCAGTATTTT
TRBJ2-2 | many | TRBV12-5 | . | CASGFLLGVGGELFF | TGTGCTAGTGGTTTCTTATTGGGGGTCGGCGGGGAGCTGTTTTTT
TRBJ2-7 | few | TRBV28 | . | CASRTPGSEQYF | TGTGCCAGCAGAACCCCAGGGAGCGAGCAGTACTTC
TRBJ2-1 | . | TRBV12-3/TRBV12-4 | TRBD2 | CASSQDELAENYNEQFF | TGTGCCAGCAGCCAAGATGAGCTAGCGGAAAACTACAATGAGCAGTTCTTC
TRBJ1-1 | . | TRBV4-1 | . | CASSQDGDIGSTEAFF | TGCGCCAGCAGCCAAGATGGGGACATAGGAAGCACTGAAGCTTTCTTT
TRBJ2-7 | many | TRBV20-1 | . | CSASFLPGSDPNYEQYF | TGCAGTGCTAGTTTTCTGCCCGGGAGTGATCCCAACTACGAGCAGTACTTC
TRBJ2-7 | many | TRBV7-8 | TRBD1 | CASSQIWTGVEQYF | TGTGCCAGCAGCCAGATCTGGACAGGGGTCGAGCAGTACTTC
TRBJ2-2 | few | TRBV20-1 | TRBD2 | CSARRGGLAEPGELFF | TGCAGTGCTAGAAGGGGGGGACTAGCGGAGCCCGGGGAGCTGTTTTTT
TRBJ2-1 | . | TRBV7-6 | TRBD2 | CASSPTRTSGTHEQFF | TGTGCCAGCAGCCCCACCCGGACTAGCGGGACCCATGAGCAGTTCTTC
TRBJ2-7 | many | TRBV2 | . | CASIRSGDEQYF | TGTGCCAGCATCAGATCAGGGGACGAGCAGTACTTC
TRBJ2-3 | . | TRBV5-1 | TRBD2 | CASSLNPAGGGASTDTQYF | TGCGCCAGCAGCTTGAACCCAGCGGGAGGAGGGGCTAGCACAGATACGCAGTATTTT
TRBJ2-5 | . | TRBV11-2 | TRBD1 | CASSSPGGLETQYF | TGTGCCAGCAGCTCACCAGGGGGCTTGGAGACCCAGTACTTC
TRBJ2-5 | many | TRBV6-1 | TRBD2 | CASSLRGTSGIGSRETQYF | TGTGCCAGCAGTCTCCGGGGGACTAGCGGGATTGGGTCTAGGGAGACCCAGTACTTC
TRBJ2-1 | many | TRBV7-2 | . | CASSQGRGPYNEQFF | TGTGCCAGCAGCCAGGGACGGGGGCCTTACAATGAGCAGTTCTTC
TRBJ2-5 | . | TRBV7-2 | . | CASSLGGIEQETQYF | TGTGCCAGCAGCTTAGGGGGGATCGAGCAAGAGACCCAGTACTTC
TRBJ1-1 | many | TRBV12-3/TRBV12-4 | TRBD1 | CASSSRGGGTGSGTEAFF | TGTGCCAGCAGCTCCCGGGGAGGGGGCACGGGATCAGGAACTGAAGCTTTCTTT
TRBJ2-7 | many | TRBV12-3/TRBV12-4 | TRBD2 | CASSFGTSGTEQYF | TGTGCCAGCAGTTTCGGGACTAGCGGGACCGAGCAGTACTTC
TRBJ2-3 | . | TRBV5-1 | TRBD1 | CASSTSPGGSTDTQYF | TGCGCCAGCAGCACAAGTCCAGGGGGTTCCACAGATACGCAGTATTTT
TRBJ2-7 | many | TRBV25-1 | . | CASSEYFRTNSYEQYF | TGTGCCAGCAGTGAATATTTCCGGACAAACTCCTACGAGCAGTACTTC
TRBJ2-2 | many | TRBV6-1 | . | CASSEAHNTGELFF | TGTGCCAGCAGTGAAGCGCATAACACCGGGGAGCTGTTTTTT
TRBJ1-2 | many | TRBV12-3/TRBV12-4 | . | CASSVDRLYGYTF | TGTGCCAGCAGTGTCGACAGGCTTTATGGCTACACCTTC
TRBJ2-1 | many | TRBV2 | TRBD2 | CASRWGLVQFF | TGTGCCAGCCGGTGGGGACTAGTGCAGTTCTTC
TRBJ2-7 | many | TRBV11-1 | . | CASSLTSGEQYF | TGTGCCAGCAGCTTAACGTCTGGCGAGCAGTACTTC
TRBJ1-6 | many | TRBV10-3 | . | CAISGQRNSPLHF | TGTGCCATCAGTGGTCAGCGTAATTCACCCCTCCACTTT
TRBJ2-1 | many | TRBV7-9 | . | CASSLLSNNEQFF | TGTGCCAGCAGCCTCCTTAGCAACAATGAGCAGTTCTTC
TRBJ1-6 | . | TRBV18 | . | CASSTLVDSPLHF | TGTGCCAGCTCAACCCTGGTGGATTCACCCCTCCACTTT
TRBJ1-3 | few | TRBV7-9 | . | CASSHDGGSGNTIYF | TGTGCCAGCAGCCATGATGGGGGGTCTGGAAACACCATATATTTT
TRBJ2-1 | . | TRBV27 | TRBD2 | CASSSLSGSSYNEQSF | TGTGCCAGCAGTTCTCTTAGCGGGAGCTCCTACAATGAGCAGTCCTTC
TRBJ2-1 | many | TRBV6-2/TRBV6-3 | . | CASSGPSVYNEQFF | TGTGCCAGCAGCGGGCCTAGCGTTTACAATGAGCAGTTCTTC
TRBJ1-5 | few | TRBV20-1 | . | CSATGGVGHQPQHF | TGCAGTGCGACCGGGGGGGTCGGGCATCAGCCCCAGCATTTT
TRBJ2-5 | few | TRBV29-1 | . | CSVRDRVRETQYF | TGCAGCGTTAGGGACCGAGTCCGAGAGACCCAGTACTTC
TRBJ2-1 | many | TRBV11-3 | TRBD2 | CASSVSGGRNEQFF | TGTGCCAGCTCTGTTAGCGGGGGGCGGAATGAGCAGTTCTTC
TRBJ2-2 | many | TRBV3-1 | . | CASMGWGTGELFF | TGTGCCAGCATGGGCTGGGGCACCGGGGAGCTGTTTTTT
TRBJ2-1 | . | TRBV6-1 | TRBD2 | CASYSGRQNEQFF | TGTGCCAGCTATAGCGGGAGGCAGAATGAGCAGTTCTTC
TRBJ2-2 | many | TRBV3-1 | TRBD1 | CASSQVLILRGKNTGELFF | TGTGCCAGCAGCCAAGTCCTGATCCTCAGGGGGAAGAACACCGGGGAGCTGTTTTTT
TRBJ2-5 | . | TRBV7-2 | TRBD1 | CASSLGGDRQETQYF | TGTGCCAGCAGCTTAGGTGGGGACAGACAAGAGACCCAGTACTTC
TRBJ2-3 | few | TRBV6-2/TRBV6-3 | TRBD2 | CASSPRLASSDTQYF | TGTGCCAGCAGTCCTCGACTAGCGTCTTCAGATACGCAGTATTTT
TRBJ1-3 | many | TRBV7-9 | . | CASSSLNRDFDVSGNTIYF | TGTGCCAGCAGCTCGTTAAACCGGGACTTTGACGTGTCTGGAAACACCATATATTTT
TRBJ2-1 | few | TRBV20-1 | TRBD2 | CSVRGTSWARNEQFF | TGCAGTGTTAGAGGGACTAGCTGGGCCAGGAATGAGCAGTTCTTC
TRBJ2-1 | many | TRBV27 | . | CASSLFPGRSYNEQFF | TGTGCCAGCAGTTTATTCCCGGGGAGATCCTACAATGAGCAGTTCTTC
TRBJ2-1 | many | TRBV2 | TRBD2 | CASRARTSGDNEQFF | TGTGCCAGCAGGGCCAGGACTAGCGGCGACAATGAGCAGTTCTTC
TRBJ2-1 | few | TRBV29-1 | TRBD2 | CSPLGLAGGPIDEQFF | TGCAGCCCTCTCGGCCTAGCGGGAGGGCCTATCGATGAGCAGTTCTTC
TRBJ1-1 | . | TRBV28 | . | CASSPQGHVSMNTEAFF | TGTGCCAGCAGCCCACAGGGACATGTCTCGATGAACACTGAAGCTTTCTTT
TRBJ2-3 | many | TRBV7-6 | . | CASSLASGRGTDTQYF | TGTGCCAGCAGCTTAGCGTCCGGACGGGGCACAGATACGCAGTATTTT
TRBJ1-2 | many | TRBV28 | TRBD1 | CASSQGQGSYGYTF | TGTGCCAGCAGTCAAGGACAGGGGAGCTATGGCTACACCTTC
TRBJ1-2 | many | TRBV6-1 | . | CASSEMGRAGYTF | TGTGCCAGCAGTGAAATGGGCAGGGCTGGCTACACCTTC
TRBJ2-3 | few | TRBV28 | . | CASSLSAAGRTDTQYF | TGTGCCAGCAGTTTATCGGCCGCGGGGCGTACAGATACGCAGTATTTT
TRBJ2-1 | . | TRBV20-1 | TRBD2 | CSARLGLARDNEQFF | TGCAGTGCTAGGCTAGGACTAGCGAGGGACAATGAGCAGTTCTTC
TRBJ1-5 | many | TRBV2 | . | CASSEVRDRSYQPQHF | TGTGCCAGCAGTGAGGTTCGGGACCGTTCATATCAGCCCCAGCATTTT
TRBJ2-2 | few | TRBV12-3/TRBV12-4 | . | CASWLQNTGELFF | TGTGCCAGTTGGCTCCAAAACACCGGGGAGCTGTTTTTT
TRBJ2-2 | many | TRBV24-1 | . | CATSDLKIGQGNTGELFF | TGTGCCACCAGTGATTTGAAGATTGGGCAGGGTAACACCGGGGAGCTGTTTTTT
TRBJ1-2 | few | TRBV9 | TRBD1 | CASSVGDRGGYGYTF | TGTGCCAGCAGCGTAGGGGACAGGGGCGGCTATGGCTACACCTTC
TRBJ1-5 | . | TRBV18 | TRBD1 | CASSPGTGGAQPQHF | TGTGCCAGCTCACCGGGGACAGGAGGGGCTCAGCCCCAGCATTTT